The T cell receptor (beta chain) described here comes from a study of T-cell memory formation after mild COVID-19. As for the study in general: TCR clusters were largely donor specific. Study-level points and caveats: Clones that shrank (day 15 to 85) were balanced CD4/CD8, whereas later expanders leaned CD4+. Clones which contracted sat mainly in CM and EM if CD4+, and in EMRA if CD8+.

From 5'RACE with constant-segment primers came TCR alpha and TCR beta cDNA libraries that carried sample barcodes and UMIs. TCRdb fed the 5' RACE reads into MiXCR, producing one record per CDR3 protein. The sample carries about 390,000 distinct CDR3 sequences, about 15% recorded once. With respect to this clonotype: Its matching antigen is unknown.

This sequence was found in a man between 18 and 29 years old who had mild COVID-19 (a few samples of this study predate the infection). Cell type and time point are not known. The sequencing sample was made of PBMCs or a T cell subset sorted from them (not recorded which).

CDR3: CSATTAGGPDTQYF. CDR3 coding DNA: TGCAGTGCTACTACCGCCGGGGGGCCAGATACGCAGTATTTT. The V and J genes are TRBV20-1 and TRBJ2-3; D is possibly TRBD2 (7 bases). The V end lost 4 bases, the J end lost 4 bases, and 15 bases lay between the germline ends. Germline V lookup: CDR1 DFQATT, CDR2 SNEGSKA (reference sequence). This CDR3 has 14 residues.